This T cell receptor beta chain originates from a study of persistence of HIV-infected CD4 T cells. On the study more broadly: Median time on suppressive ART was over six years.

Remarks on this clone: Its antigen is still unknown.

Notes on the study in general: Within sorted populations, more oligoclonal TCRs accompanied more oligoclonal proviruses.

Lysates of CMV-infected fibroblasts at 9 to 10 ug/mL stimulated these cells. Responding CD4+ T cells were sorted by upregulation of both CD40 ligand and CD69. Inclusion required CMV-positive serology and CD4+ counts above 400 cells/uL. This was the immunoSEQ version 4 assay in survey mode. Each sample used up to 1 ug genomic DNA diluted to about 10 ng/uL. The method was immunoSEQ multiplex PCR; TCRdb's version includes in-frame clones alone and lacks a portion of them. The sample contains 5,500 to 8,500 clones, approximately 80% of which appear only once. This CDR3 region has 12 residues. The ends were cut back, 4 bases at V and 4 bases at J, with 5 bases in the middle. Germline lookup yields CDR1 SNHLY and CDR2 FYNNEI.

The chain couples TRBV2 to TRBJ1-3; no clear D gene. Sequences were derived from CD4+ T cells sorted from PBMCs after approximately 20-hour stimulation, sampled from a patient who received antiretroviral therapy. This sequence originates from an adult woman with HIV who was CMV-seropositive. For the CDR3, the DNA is TGTGCCAGCAGTGTGGACGGAAACACCATATATTTT. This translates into CASSVDGNTIYF.